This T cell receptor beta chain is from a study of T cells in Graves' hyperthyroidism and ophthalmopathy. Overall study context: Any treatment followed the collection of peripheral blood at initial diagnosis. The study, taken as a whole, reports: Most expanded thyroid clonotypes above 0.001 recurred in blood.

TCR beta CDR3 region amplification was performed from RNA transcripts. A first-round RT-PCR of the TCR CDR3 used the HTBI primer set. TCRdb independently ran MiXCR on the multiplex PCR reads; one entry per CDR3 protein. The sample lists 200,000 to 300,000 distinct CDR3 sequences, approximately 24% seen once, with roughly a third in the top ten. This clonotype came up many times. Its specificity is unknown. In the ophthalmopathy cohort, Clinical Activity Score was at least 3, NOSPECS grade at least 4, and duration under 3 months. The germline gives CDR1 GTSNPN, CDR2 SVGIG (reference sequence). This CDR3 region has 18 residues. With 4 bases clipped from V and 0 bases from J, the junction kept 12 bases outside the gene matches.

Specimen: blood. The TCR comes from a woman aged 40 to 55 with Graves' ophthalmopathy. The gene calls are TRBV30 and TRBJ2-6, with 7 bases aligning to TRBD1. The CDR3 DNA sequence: TGTGCCTGGAATCGAGTGACAGGGTACATCTCTGGGGCCAACGTCCTGACTTTC. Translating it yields CAWNRVTGYISGANVLTF.